A selection of T cell receptor beta chains follows, all from one sample in a study of blood T cell repertoires in COVID-19. Libraries were prepared by immunoSEQ multiplex PCR; TCRdb keeps only in-frame clonotypes and omits some of them. This table holds 230,000 or so clones, roughly 80% found once. The material sequenced was peripheral blood. All receptors derive from a man aged 30 to 39 with active or convalescent COVID-19. The CDR3 runs from the conserved cysteine through the conserved F or W. Each record gives: CDR3 DNA, CDR3 protein, D gene, V gene, J gene, clone size. D genes are given only for firm matches. Clone size is given for some rows only: seen once, a few or many times, or a class if the clone is expanded.

TGTGCCACCAGCAGGGGCTCCAAGCCCCAGCATTTT	CATSRGSKPQHF	.	TRBV15	TRBJ1-5	once
TGTGCCAGCAGCTCTCGGGACGAGCAGTACTTC	CASSSRDEQYF	.	TRBV28	TRBJ2-7	.
TGCGCCAGCAGCCAAGATGGGCGGGACAGCCACTTT	CASSQDGRDSHF	TRBD1	TRBV4-3	TRBJ1-1	.
TGTGCCAGCAGTTACGGTAGTGAGCACCTGGCCGGGGAGCTGTTTTTT	CASSYGSEHLAGELFF	.	TRBV6-2/TRBV6-3	TRBJ2-2	.
TGTGCCAGCAGTTTACAGGGGGCTCGCCGGGGAAGATACACCTTC	CASSLQGARRGRYTF	TRBD1	TRBV28	TRBJ1-2	.
TGCAGCGTTGTTGGGGGGAACTATGGCTACACCTTC	CSVVGGNYGYTF	.	TRBV29-1	TRBJ1-2	few
TGTGCCAGCAGCTTGGCGGGGACAGGGCGGGAATTTTACGAGCAGTACTTC	CASSLAGTGREFYEQYF	TRBD1	TRBV5-5	TRBJ2-7	.
TGTGCCAGCAGTCCCGATTTACGACTAGCGGGAGGGCCGGGGCGGATTTACAATGAGCAGTTCTTC	CASSPDLRLAGGPGRIYNEQFF	TRBD2	TRBV6-6	TRBJ2-1	few
TGTGCCATCAGTGAGTCATGGACAGGGTATGGCTACACCTTC	CAISESWTGYGYTF	TRBD1	TRBV10-3	TRBJ1-2	.
TGTGCCAGCAGCCCCCCAGGGAACTATGGCTACACCTTC	CASSPPGNYGYTF	.	TRBV3-1/TRBV3-2	TRBJ1-2	.
TGTGCCAGCAGCCAAGGGGGGACAGGGGCCGAAAAACTGTTTTTT	CASSQGGTGAEKLFF	TRBD1	TRBV3-1/TRBV3-2	TRBJ1-4	.
TGTGCCAGCCAGGGGAGCTCTGGAAACACCATATATTTT	CASQGSSGNTIYF	.	TRBV11-2	TRBJ1-3	.
TGTGCCAGCAGCCCCTGGGTCCGCCGGGAGGACACCATATATTTT	CASSPWVRREDTIYF	.	TRBV7-9	TRBJ1-3	.
TGTGCCAGCAGCCAACCCCAGGGGACAGGGTCGGACAATGAGCAGTTCTTC	CASSQPQGTGSDNEQFF	TRBD1	TRBV4-2	TRBJ2-1	.
TGTGCCAGCAGCTCAATAGGGGACTCCTACGAGCAGTACTTC	CASSSIGDSYEQYF	.	TRBV5-6	TRBJ2-7	.
TGTGCCAGCAGTCACAGGGGGCCTGGGGCCAACGTCCTGACTTTC	CASSHRGPGANVLTF	TRBD1	TRBV28	TRBJ2-6	.
TGTGCCAGCAGTTTTTCGGAGTTTAGGCTCTACACCTTC	CASSFSEFRLYTF	.	TRBV12-3/TRBV12-4	TRBJ1-2	.
TGTGCCAGCAGCTACGCAAATTCCGGGGAGCTGTTTTTT	CASSYANSGELFF	.	TRBV12-3/TRBV12-4	TRBJ2-2	.
TGTGCCAGCAGCCAAGCCTCCCAGGTGGAGACCCAGTACTTC	CASSQASQVETQYF	.	TRBV4-2	TRBJ2-5	.
TGTGCCAGCAGCTCCCGACGGACAGATTTCACAGATACGCAGTATTTT	CASSSRRTDFTDTQYF	.	TRBV11-2	TRBJ2-3	.
TGTGCCAGTACGGACGGGACAGAAGAGACCCAGTACTTC	CASTDGTEETQYF	TRBD1	TRBV2	TRBJ2-5	.
TGCGCCAGCAGCATCAGCGGGGGGGCTTCCTACGAGCAGTACTTC	CASSISGGASYEQYF	TRBD2	TRBV5-1	TRBJ2-7	.
TGTGCCACCAGTCTTAGCGGGGGAGGGAACACCGGGGAGCTGTTTTTT	CATSLSGGGNTGELFF	TRBD2	TRBV24-1	TRBJ2-2	.
TGCGCCAGCAGCCAAGTCGAAACCGGGAACACTGAAGCTTTCTTT	CASSQVETGNTEAFF	.	TRBV4-3	TRBJ1-1	few
TGTGCCTGGAGTTCCGGGGGGTTTAACACCGGGGAGCTGTTTTTT	CAWSSGGFNTGELFF	TRBD2	TRBV30	TRBJ2-2	.
TGTGCCAGCAGCTTAGATGCGGGGGCGGGGACTGAAGCTTTCTTT	CASSLDAGAGTEAFF	.	TRBV7-2	TRBJ1-1	.
TGTGCCAGCAGCTCAAGGGGTAGCAATCAGCCCCAGCATTTT	CASSSRGSNQPQHF	.	TRBV7-9	TRBJ1-5	.
TGTGCCAGCAGTTTCACCGACAGGGGTGCTGAAGCTTTCTTT	CASSFTDRGAEAFF	TRBD1	TRBV6-5	TRBJ1-1	once
TGTGCCAGCAGCTTAGAGAGTTCCTACGAGCAGTACTTC	CASSLESSYEQYF	.	TRBV7-2	TRBJ2-7	.
TGTGCCAGCAGCCCCGGCGGGACGAACACTGAAGCTTTCTTT	CASSPGGTNTEAFF	.	TRBV7-2	TRBJ1-1	.
TGTGCCAGCCACCGGGACAACGCGAACACCGGGGAGCTGTTTTTT	CASHRDNANTGELFF	.	TRBV6-5	TRBJ2-2	.
TGTGCCACCGGGGGAGGAAATCAGCCCCAGCATTTT	CATGGGNQPQHF	.	TRBV6-6	TRBJ1-5	.
TGTGCCAGCAGTCTTCTAGGGGATCAGCCCCAGCATTTT	CASSLLGDQPQHF	.	TRBV28	TRBJ1-5	.
TGTGCCAGCAGCCTGGACCCGACAGGGGGAGTTACTGAAGCTTTCTTT	CASSLDPTGGVTEAFF	TRBD1	TRBV5-6	TRBJ1-1	.
TGTGCCAGCAGTCGTGAAGCGGGGGGGTGGCAAGAGACCCAGTACTTC	CASSREAGGWQETQYF	TRBD2	TRBV13	TRBJ2-5	.
TGTGCCAGCAAATTGATAGGATCGGGGAACACTGAAGCTTTCTTT	CASKLIGSGNTEAFF	.	TRBV27	TRBJ1-1	.
TGTGCCAGCAGCGTTCGCCTAGAGGAGCTGTTTTTT	CASSVRLEELFF	.	TRBV7-2	TRBJ2-2	.
TGTGCCAGCAGCTTGATCACGGAGATCACTGAAGCTTTCTTT	CASSLITEITEAFF	.	TRBV5-6	TRBJ1-1	once
TGTGCCAGCAGCCAAGCAGGACAGGCAAAGAACACTGAAGCTTTCTTT	CASSQAGQAKNTEAFF	TRBD1	TRBV3-1/TRBV3-2	TRBJ1-1	.
TGTGCCAGTAGAAACCCGGGACAGTCCTCCTACGAGCAGTACTTC	CASRNPGQSSYEQYF	TRBD1	TRBV19	TRBJ2-7	few
TGTGCCAGCAGCTTAGGCCGGAGAGATACGCAGTATTTT	CASSLGRRDTQYF	.	TRBV7-3	TRBJ2-3	.
TGTGCCACCAGTGAGCCAAACAGGGGTACAGATACGCAGTATTTT	CATSEPNRGTDTQYF	TRBD1	TRBV24-1	TRBJ2-3	once